Following are 7 T cell receptor beta chains from one sample sequenced in a study of sequential checkpoint blockade in melanoma (dated by TCRdb to the late 2010s). The treatment or condition label, as the study defines it: randomized to nivolumab then ipilimumab (arm A) or the reverse (arm B). Library construction relied on the immunoSEQ multiplex PCR assay. The immuneACCESS repertoire file appears here via TCRdb, limited to in-frame rearrangements. These files lack a portion of the clones; in checked studies, under half of the deficit traces to unresolved V genes, and the cause of the others is not known. This sample has about 32,000 clones in its table, and approximately 82% of those were observed once. The top ten clones comprise about 20% of the sample. The input for sequencing was CD8+ T cells sorted from blood (inferred from file names), taken from a patient given nivolumab and ipilimumab in sequence. These receptors were obtained from a human donor with melanoma.

This chain joins TRBV10-3 and TRBJ1-5, with a possible D match to TRBD1 (6 bases). The CDR3 totals 15 residues. Germline V gene sequence: CDR1 ENHRY, CDR2 SYGVKD. Trimming pared 3 bases from V and 5 bases from J, leaving 14 bases between. CDR3 in DNA: TGTGCCATCAGTGATGCGGGGGCGTGGGATCAGCCCCAGCATTTT. Its protein product is CAISDAGAWDQPQHF.

This chain joins TRBV30 and TRBJ2-2, with D maybe TRBD2 (5 bases). The CDR3 covers 16 residues. V shed 0 bases and J shed 6 bases, with 17 bases lying between them. From germline, CDR1 is GTSNPN and CDR2 SVGIG (reference sequence). As DNA, the CDR3 is TGTGCCTGGAGTGTTGAGTTGGAGAGAGGGTCCGGGGAGCTGTTTTTT. Translation gives CAWSVELERGSGELFF.

The V and J genes are TRBV4-1 and TRBJ1-2; the match to TRBD1 covers 8 bases. The germline gives CDR1 MGHRA, CDR2 YSYEKL. With V trimmed by 4 bases and J by 4 bases, 11 bases remained unmatched. This CDR3 comprises 16 residues. CDR3 protein: CASSLGQGSVGYGYTF. The CDR3 DNA sequence: TGCGCCAGCAGCCTCGGACAGGGATCGGTTGGCTATGGCTACACCTTC.

This clone counts as medium-sized. This chain links TRBV4-1 with TRBJ2-1; 8 bases agree with TRBD2. The trim removed 3 bases at V and 7 bases at J, leaving 14 bases unmatched. This CDR3 has 17 residues. Germline V gives CDR1 MGHRA, CDR2 YSYEKL. CDR3 loop: CASSQAGGSGSANEQFF. The CDR3 DNA reads as TGCGCCAGCAGCCAGGCCGGGGGGAGCGGGAGTGCGAATGAGCAGTTCTTC.

The gene calls are TRBV5-4 and TRBJ1-2; 9 nucleotides agree with TRBD1. V lost 4 bases, J lost 7 bases, and 11 bases stayed unmatched. CDR1 and CDR2 from the germline V gene are SGHNT and YYREEE (reference sequence). The CDR3 sequence is 15 residues long. CDR3 nucleotides: TGTGCCAGCAGCAATACTGACAGGGGGGAGGTTGGCTACACCTTC. Translating it yields CASSNTDRGEVGYTF.

The V and J genes are TRBV27 and TRBJ2-7; the D gene is possibly TRBD1 (7 bases). In germline, CDR1 is MNHEY, CDR2 SMNVEV (reference sequence). The CDR3 covers 15 residues. V was cut by 7 bases and J by 3 bases, with 19 bases left in between. CDR3 amino acids: CASTSPGRGVYEQYF. The CDR3 nucleotides read TGTGCCAGCACCTCCCCGGGCAGGGGGGTCTACGAGCAGTACTTC.

This rearrangement joins TRBV27 to TRBJ2-3; D possibly corresponds to TRBD1 (5 bases). Germline CDR1 and CDR2: MNHEY and SMNVEV (reference sequence). This CDR3 spans 14 amino acids. V gave up 2 bases and J gave up 1 base, with 7 bases separating them. The CDR3, as DNA: TGTGCCAGCAGTTTAGACAGCGGCACAGATACGCAGTATTTT. Its translation: CASSLDSGTDTQYF.